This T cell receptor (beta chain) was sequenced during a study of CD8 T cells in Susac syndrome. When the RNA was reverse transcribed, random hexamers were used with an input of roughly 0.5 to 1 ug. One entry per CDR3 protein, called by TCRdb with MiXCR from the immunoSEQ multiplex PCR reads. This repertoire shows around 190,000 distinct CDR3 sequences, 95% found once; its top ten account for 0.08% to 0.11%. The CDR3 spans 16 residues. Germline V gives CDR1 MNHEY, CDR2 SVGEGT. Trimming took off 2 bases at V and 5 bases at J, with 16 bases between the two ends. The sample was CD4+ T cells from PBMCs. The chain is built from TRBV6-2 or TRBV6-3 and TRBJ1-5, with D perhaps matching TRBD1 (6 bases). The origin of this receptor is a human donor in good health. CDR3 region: CASSYPQTGLYQPQHF. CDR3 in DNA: TGTGCCAGCAGTTACCCCCAAACAGGGCTCTATCAGCCCCAGCATTTT.